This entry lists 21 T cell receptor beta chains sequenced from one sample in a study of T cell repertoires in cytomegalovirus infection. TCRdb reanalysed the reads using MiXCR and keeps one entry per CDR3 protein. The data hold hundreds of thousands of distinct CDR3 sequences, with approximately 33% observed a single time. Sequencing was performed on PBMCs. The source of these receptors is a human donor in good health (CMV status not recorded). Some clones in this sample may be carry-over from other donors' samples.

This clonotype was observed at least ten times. The CDR3 protein is CASSFIGNEQFF. Written as DNA, the CDR3 is TGTGCCAGCAGCTTCATAGGCAATGAGCAGTTCTTC. This chain uses TRBV12-3 or TRBV12-4 with TRBJ2-1; D unresolved. The V end lost 6 bases, the J end lost 6 bases, and 9 bases lay between the germline ends. The CDR3 covers 12 residues.

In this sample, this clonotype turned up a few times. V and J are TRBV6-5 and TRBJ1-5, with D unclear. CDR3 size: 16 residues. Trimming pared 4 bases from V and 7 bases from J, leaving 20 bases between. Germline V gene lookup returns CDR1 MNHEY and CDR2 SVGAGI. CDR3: CASSSRPLGSSQPQHF. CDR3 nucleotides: TGTGCCAGCAGTTCCCGTCCGTTGGGGTCATCACAGCCCCAGCATTTT.

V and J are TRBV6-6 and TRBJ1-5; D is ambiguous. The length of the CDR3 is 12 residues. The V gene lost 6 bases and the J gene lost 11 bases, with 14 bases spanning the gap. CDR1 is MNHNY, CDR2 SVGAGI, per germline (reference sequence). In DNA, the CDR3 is TGTGCCAGCAGGCGCAGTCAATCAGCCCAGCATTTT. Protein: CASRRSQSAQHF.

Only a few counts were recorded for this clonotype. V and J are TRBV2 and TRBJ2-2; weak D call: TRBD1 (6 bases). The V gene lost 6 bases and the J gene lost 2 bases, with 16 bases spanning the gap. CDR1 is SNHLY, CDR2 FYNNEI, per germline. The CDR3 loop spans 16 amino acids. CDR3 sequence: CASRSGPGHNTGELFF. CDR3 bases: TGTGCCAGCAGGTCGGGGCCGGGACACAACACCGGGGAGCTGTTTTTT.

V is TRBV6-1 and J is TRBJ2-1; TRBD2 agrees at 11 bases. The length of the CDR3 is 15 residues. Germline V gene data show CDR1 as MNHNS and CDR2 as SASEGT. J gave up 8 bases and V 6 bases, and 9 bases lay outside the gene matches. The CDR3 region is CASSHLAGGTYEQFF. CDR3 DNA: TGTGCCAGCAGCCATCTAGCGGGGGGCACTTATGAGCAGTTCTTC.

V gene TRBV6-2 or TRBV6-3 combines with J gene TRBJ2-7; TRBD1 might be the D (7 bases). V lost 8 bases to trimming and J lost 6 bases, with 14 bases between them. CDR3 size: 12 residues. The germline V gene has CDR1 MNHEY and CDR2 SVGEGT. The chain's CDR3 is CASFGGGGEQYF. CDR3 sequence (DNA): TGTGCCAGCTTTGGAGGGGGCGGCGAGCAGTACTTC.

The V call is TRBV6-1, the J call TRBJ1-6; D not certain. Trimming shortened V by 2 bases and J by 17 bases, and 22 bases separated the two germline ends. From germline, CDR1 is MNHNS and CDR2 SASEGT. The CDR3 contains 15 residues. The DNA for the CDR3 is TGTGCCAGCAGTGAATGGTCTACTGTCAGGCGCTTCGTCCACTTT. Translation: CASSEWSTVRRFVHF.

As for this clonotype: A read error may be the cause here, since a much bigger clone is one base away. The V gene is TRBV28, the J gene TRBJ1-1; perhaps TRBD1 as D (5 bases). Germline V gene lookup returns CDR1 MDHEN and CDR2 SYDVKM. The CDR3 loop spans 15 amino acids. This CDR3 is CVSSTFRQSNTEAFF. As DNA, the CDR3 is TGTGTCAGCAGTACCTTCAGACAGTCTAACACTGAAGCTTTCTTT. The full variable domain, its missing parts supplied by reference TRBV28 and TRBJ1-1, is DVKVTQSSRYLVKRTGEKVFLECVQDMDHENMFWYRQDPGLGLRLIYFSYDVKMKEKGDIPEGYSVSREKKERFSLILESASTNQTSMYLCVSSTFRQSNTEAFFGQGTRLTVV.

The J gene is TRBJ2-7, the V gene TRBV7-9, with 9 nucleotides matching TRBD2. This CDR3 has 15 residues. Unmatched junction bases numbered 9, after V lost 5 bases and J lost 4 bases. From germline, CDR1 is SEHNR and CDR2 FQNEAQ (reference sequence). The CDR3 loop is CASSTLPTSGYEQYF. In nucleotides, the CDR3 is TGTGCCAGCAGCACCTTGCCGACTAGCGGATACGAGCAGTACTTC.

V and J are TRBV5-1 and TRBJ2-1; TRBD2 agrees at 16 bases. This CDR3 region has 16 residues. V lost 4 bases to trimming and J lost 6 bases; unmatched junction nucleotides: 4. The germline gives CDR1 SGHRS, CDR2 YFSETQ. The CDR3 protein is CASSLGTSGGANEQFF. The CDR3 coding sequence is TGCGCCAGCAGCCTCGGGACTAGCGGGGGGGCCAATGAGCAGTTCTTC.

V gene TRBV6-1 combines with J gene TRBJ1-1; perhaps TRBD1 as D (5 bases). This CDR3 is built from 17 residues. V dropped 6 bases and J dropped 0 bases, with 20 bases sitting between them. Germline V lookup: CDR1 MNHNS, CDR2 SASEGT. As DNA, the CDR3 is TGTGCCAGCAGCCGGGGGGGGTGGGACGGGGTGAACACTGAAGCTTTCTTT. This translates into CASSRGGWDGVNTEAFF.

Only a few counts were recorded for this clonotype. This chain's CDR3 is CASSPLGGEVTGELFF. DNA for the CDR3: TGTGCCAGCAGTCCCCTAGGTGGGGAGGTCACCGGGGAGCTGTTTTTT. The chain combines TRBV27 with TRBJ2-2, with TRBD2 as a possible D gene (6 bases). CDR3 length: 16 residues. Germline CDR1 and CDR2: MNHEY and SMNVEV (reference sequence). V gave up 5 bases and J gave up 4 bases, with 17 bases separating them.

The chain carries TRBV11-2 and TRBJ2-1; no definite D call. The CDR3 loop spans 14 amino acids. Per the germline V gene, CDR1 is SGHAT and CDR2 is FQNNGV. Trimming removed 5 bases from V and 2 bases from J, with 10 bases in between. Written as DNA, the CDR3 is TGTGCCAGCAGCGTTATGGTGGCCTACAATGAGCAGTTCTTC. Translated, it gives CASSVMVAYNEQFF.

The CDR3 DNA is TGTGCCAGCAGCCCGGGATACACTTACGAGCAGTACTTC. Its translation is CASSPGYTYEQYF. The J gene is TRBJ2-7, the V gene TRBV11-1; D is possibly TRBD2 (5 bases). The CDR3 has 13 amino acids. The ends were cut back, 5 bases at V and 4 bases at J, with 12 bases in the middle. Germline-derived CDR1 and CDR2 are SGHAT and FQDESV (reference sequence).

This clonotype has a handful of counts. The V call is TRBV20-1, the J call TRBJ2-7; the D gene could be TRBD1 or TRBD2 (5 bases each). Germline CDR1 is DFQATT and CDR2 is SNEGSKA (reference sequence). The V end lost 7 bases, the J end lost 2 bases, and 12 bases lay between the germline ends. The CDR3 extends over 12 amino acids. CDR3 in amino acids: CSGGDQTYEQYF. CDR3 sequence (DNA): TGCAGTGGAGGGGACCAAACCTACGAGCAGTACTTC.

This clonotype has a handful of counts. CDR3 protein: CASSQSWQGHSSGNTIYF. In DNA form, the CDR3 reads TGTGCCAGCAGCCAATCCTGGCAGGGCCACTCCTCTGGAAACACCATATATTTT. The chain couples TRBV14 to TRBJ1-3; weak D call: TRBD1 (5 bases). Trimming removed 2 bases at V and 0 bases at J, with 17 bases between. The CDR3 runs to 18 residues. Germline CDR1 and CDR2: SGHDN and FVKESK.

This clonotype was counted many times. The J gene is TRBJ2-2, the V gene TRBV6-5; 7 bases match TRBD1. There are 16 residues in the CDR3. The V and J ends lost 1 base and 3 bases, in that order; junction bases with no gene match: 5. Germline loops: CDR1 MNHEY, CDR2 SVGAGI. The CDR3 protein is CASSYFSRGYTGELFF. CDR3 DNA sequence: TGTGCCAGCAGTTACTTCAGCAGGGGGTACACCGGGGAGCTGTTTTTT.

The CDR3 sequence is CASSQCPVDSPLHF. In DNA form, the CDR3 reads TGCGCCAGCAGCCAATGCCCAGTCGATTCACCCCTCCACTTT. This rearrangement joins TRBV4-1 to TRBJ1-6; D is unclear. Germline CDR1 is MGHRA and CDR2 is YSYEKL. Trimming took off 2 bases at V and 8 bases at J, with 10 bases between the two ends. The CDR3 extends over 14 amino acids.

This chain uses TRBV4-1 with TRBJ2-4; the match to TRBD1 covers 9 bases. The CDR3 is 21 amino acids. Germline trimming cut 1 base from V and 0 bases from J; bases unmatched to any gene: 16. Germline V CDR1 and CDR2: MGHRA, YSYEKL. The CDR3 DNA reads TGCGCCAGCAGCCAAGTTAATACAGTCCCGGGACAGGGACTAGCCAAAAACATTCAGTACTTC. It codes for CASSQVNTVPGQGLAKNIQYF.

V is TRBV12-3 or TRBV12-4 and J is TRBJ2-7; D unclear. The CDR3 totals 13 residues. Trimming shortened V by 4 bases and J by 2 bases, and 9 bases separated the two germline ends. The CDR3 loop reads CASSYIDTYEQYF. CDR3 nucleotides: TGTGCCAGCAGTTACATAGACACCTACGAGCAGTACTTC.

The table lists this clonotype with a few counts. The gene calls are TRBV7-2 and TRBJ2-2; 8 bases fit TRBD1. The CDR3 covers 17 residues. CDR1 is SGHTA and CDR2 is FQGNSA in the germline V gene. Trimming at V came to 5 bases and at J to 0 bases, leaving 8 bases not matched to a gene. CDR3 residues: CASSTTPGGTNTGELFF. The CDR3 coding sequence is TGTGCCAGCAGCACCACCCCAGGGGGCACGAACACCGGGGAGCTGTTTTTT.